This is a list of T cell receptor beta chains from one sample in a study of T cells in Graves' hyperthyroidism and ophthalmopathy. TCRdb reanalysed the multiplex PCR reads using MiXCR and keeps one entry per CDR3 protein. Of 250,000 to 300,000 distinct CDR3 sequences listed, approximately 14% are singletons. Input material: blood. All receptors derive from a woman in her thirties or forties with Graves' hyperthyroidism that later progressed to Graves' ophthalmopathy. CDR3s include the opening cysteine and the closing phenylalanine or tryptophan. D genes are given only for firm matches. Not all rows give a size; the values are once, few, many and, for expanded clones, a class.

v_call: TRBV20-1
j_call: TRBJ2-7
d_call: .
clone_size: many
cdr3_aa: CSARDMTYEQYF
cdr3_nt: TGCAGTGCTCGGGACATGACCTACGAGCAGTACTTC

v_call: TRBV6-1
j_call: TRBJ2-5
d_call: .
clone_size: many
cdr3_aa: CASSAGEETQYF
cdr3_nt: TGTGCCAGCAGTGCCGGAGAAGAGACCCAGTACTTC

v_call: TRBV9
j_call: TRBJ1-2
d_call: .
clone_size: many
cdr3_aa: CASSVTAGIYGYTF
cdr3_nt: TGTGCCAGCAGCGTTACGGCCGGGATCTATGGCTACACCTTC

v_call: TRBV28
j_call: TRBJ1-2
d_call: .
clone_size: many
cdr3_aa: CASSDRAWGYTF
cdr3_nt: TGTGCCAGCAGCGACCGTGCCTGGGGCTACACCTTC

v_call: TRBV5-1
j_call: TRBJ2-1
d_call: TRBD2
clone_size: .
cdr3_aa: CASSPGTSGSVTYNEQFF
cdr3_nt: TGTGCCAGCAGCCCCGGGACTAGCGGGAGCGTAACCTACAATGAGCAGTTCTTC

v_call: TRBV6-5
j_call: TRBJ1-1
d_call: .
clone_size: few
cdr3_aa: CASSYLAPEAFF
cdr3_nt: TGTGCCAGCAGTTACTTAGCCCCGGAAGCTTTCTTT

v_call: TRBV15
j_call: TRBJ2-5
d_call: .
clone_size: .
cdr3_aa: CATSRVLESTQYF
cdr3_nt: TGTGCCACCAGCAGAGTGCTAGAATCGACCCAGTACTTC

v_call: TRBV3-1
j_call: TRBJ2-2
d_call: .
clone_size: many
cdr3_aa: CASSQGGSGELFF
cdr3_nt: TGTGCCAGCAGCCAAGGGGGTTCCGGGGAGCTGTTTTTT

v_call: TRBV7-2
j_call: TRBJ2-7
d_call: .
clone_size: many
cdr3_aa: CASSLDGSRNEQYF
cdr3_nt: TGTGCCAGCAGCTTGGACGGGAGTAGGAACGAGCAGTACTTC

v_call: TRBV7-2
j_call: TRBJ1-2
d_call: .
clone_size: few
cdr3_aa: CASSLTLGAGYGYTF
cdr3_nt: TGTGCCAGCAGCTTAACCTTGGGGGCGGGCTATGGCTACACCTTC

v_call: TRBV20-1
j_call: TRBJ1-5
d_call: .
clone_size: many
cdr3_aa: CSARTRMGMAQHF
cdr3_nt: TGCAGTGCACGGACAAGAATGGGTATGGCCCAGCATTTT

v_call: TRBV28
j_call: TRBJ1-2
d_call: TRBD1
clone_size: .
cdr3_aa: CASSIGTVYGYTF
cdr3_nt: TGTGCCAGCAGTATCGGGACAGTCTATGGCTACACCTTC

v_call: TRBV7-8
j_call: TRBJ2-1
d_call: TRBD2
clone_size: many
cdr3_aa: CASSSSGTPNEQFF
cdr3_nt: TGTGCCAGCAGCTCTAGCGGGACCCCTAATGAGCAGTTCTTC

v_call: TRBV7-8
j_call: TRBJ2-5
d_call: .
clone_size: many
cdr3_aa: CASSGRGGGETQYF
cdr3_nt: TGTGCCAGCAGCGGTCGAGGTGGGGGAGAGACCCAGTACTTC

v_call: TRBV19
j_call: TRBJ2-1
d_call: TRBD2
clone_size: few
cdr3_aa: CASSRWDSSGEQFF
cdr3_nt: TGTGCCAGTAGTAGGTGGGACTCTAGCGGGGAGCAGTTCTTC

v_call: TRBV20-1
j_call: TRBJ2-1
d_call: TRBD2
clone_size: .
cdr3_aa: CSARNRLAGGLNEQFF
cdr3_nt: TGCAGTGCTAGAAACCGACTAGCGGGAGGATTGAATGAGCAGTTCTTC

v_call: TRBV9
j_call: TRBJ1-4
d_call: .
clone_size: many
cdr3_aa: CASSVSGTTNEKLFF
cdr3_nt: TGTGCCAGCAGCGTGAGCGGGACCACTAATGAAAAACTGTTTTTT

v_call: TRBV7-9
j_call: TRBJ1-2
d_call: .
clone_size: .
cdr3_aa: CASSSLAGDYYGYTF
cdr3_nt: TGTGCCAGCAGCTCTCTGGCAGGGGATTACTATGGCTACACCTTC

v_call: TRBV3-1
j_call: TRBJ1-2
d_call: TRBD1
clone_size: few
cdr3_aa: CASSQDPGQGADGYTF
cdr3_nt: TGCGCCAGCAGCCAGGATCCGGGACAGGGGGCGGATGGCTACACCTTC

v_call: TRBV7-9
j_call: TRBJ2-3
d_call: .
clone_size: few
cdr3_aa: CASSQNGLSATTDTQYF
cdr3_nt: TGTGCCAGCAGCCAAAACGGTTTGTCGGCTACGACAGATACGCAGTATTTT

v_call: TRBV27
j_call: TRBJ2-1
d_call: TRBD2
clone_size: many
cdr3_aa: CASSFGPSGRRDEQFF
cdr3_nt: TGTGCCAGCAGTTTTGGACCTAGCGGGAGGCGGGATGAGCAGTTCTTC

v_call: TRBV30
j_call: TRBJ2-1
d_call: .
clone_size: many
cdr3_aa: CAWSFGGARNEQFF
cdr3_nt: TGTGCCTGGAGTTTTGGGGGGGCGAGAAATGAGCAGTTCTTC

v_call: TRBV5-1
j_call: TRBJ2-1
d_call: TRBD2
clone_size: many
cdr3_aa: CASSTSGLPYNEQFF
cdr3_nt: TGCGCCAGCAGCACTAGCGGCCTCCCCTACAATGAGCAGTTCTTC

v_call: TRBV12-3/TRBV12-4
j_call: TRBJ1-1
d_call: .
clone_size: .
cdr3_aa: CASSASYTEAFF
cdr3_nt: TGTGCCAGCAGTGCCAGTTACACTGAAGCTTTCTTT

v_call: TRBV5-1
j_call: TRBJ2-3
d_call: .
clone_size: many
cdr3_aa: CASSLEGGLTDTQYF
cdr3_nt: TGCGCCAGCAGCTTGGAGGGTGGGCTCACAGATACGCAGTATTTT

v_call: TRBV12-3/TRBV12-4
j_call: TRBJ2-1
d_call: .
clone_size: many
cdr3_aa: CASSLHGAVEQFF
cdr3_nt: TGTGCCAGCAGTCTCCATGGGGCGGTTGAGCAGTTCTTC

v_call: TRBV7-7
j_call: TRBJ2-3
d_call: .
clone_size: .
cdr3_aa: CASSLRPGTDTQYF
cdr3_nt: TGTGCTAGCAGCTTGCGGCCAGGGACGGATACGCAGTATTTT

v_call: TRBV5-1
j_call: TRBJ2-7
d_call: .
clone_size: many
cdr3_aa: CASSLRSWGMYEQYF
cdr3_nt: TGCGCCAGCAGCTTAAGGTCTTGGGGTATGTACGAGCAGTACTTC

v_call: TRBV7-9
j_call: TRBJ1-5
d_call: .
clone_size: many
cdr3_aa: CASSSGQDGYHKPQHF
cdr3_nt: TGTGCCAGCAGCTCCGGGCAAGACGGATATCACAAGCCCCAGCATTTT

v_call: TRBV6-5
j_call: TRBJ1-1
d_call: .
clone_size: many
cdr3_aa: CASSYEQGGTEAFF
cdr3_nt: TGTGCCAGCAGTTACGAGCAGGGAGGCACTGAAGCTTTCTTT

v_call: TRBV20-1
j_call: TRBJ1-5
d_call: .
clone_size: .
cdr3_aa: CSARDQGYSNQPQHF
cdr3_nt: TGCAGTGCTAGAGATCAAGGGTATAGCAATCAGCCCCAGCATTTT

v_call: TRBV7-9
j_call: TRBJ1-2
d_call: TRBD1
clone_size: many
cdr3_aa: CASSFPPGKTGINYGYTF
cdr3_nt: TGTGCCAGCAGCTTTCCCCCGGGAAAGACAGGGATTAACTATGGCTACACCTTC

v_call: TRBV2
j_call: TRBJ2-3
d_call: TRBD2
clone_size: many
cdr3_aa: CASSWTSGRPDTQYF
cdr3_nt: TGTGCCAGCAGTTGGACTAGCGGGAGGCCAGATACGCAGTATTTT

v_call: TRBV5-1
j_call: TRBJ2-7
d_call: TRBD1
clone_size: .
cdr3_aa: CASSRDSQYEQYF
cdr3_nt: TGCGCCAGCAGCCGGGACAGTCAGTACGAGCAGTACTTC

v_call: TRBV14
j_call: TRBJ1-6
d_call: TRBD1
clone_size: many
cdr3_aa: CASSHSTGGHSPLHF
cdr3_nt: TGTGCCAGCAGCCACTCGACAGGGGGTCATTCACCCCTCCACTTT

v_call: TRBV7-3
j_call: TRBJ2-1
d_call: TRBD2
clone_size: .
cdr3_aa: CASSLLAGSNEQFF
cdr3_nt: TGTGCCAGCAGCTTACTAGCGGGGTCCAATGAGCAGTTCTTC

v_call: TRBV6-1
j_call: TRBJ2-5
d_call: .
clone_size: many
cdr3_aa: CASSEAGHLQYF
cdr3_nt: TGTGCCAGCAGTGAAGCCGGACACCTACAGTACTTC

v_call: TRBV2
j_call: TRBJ1-1
d_call: TRBD1
clone_size: .
cdr3_aa: CASSVTGGSTEAFF
cdr3_nt: TGTGCCAGCAGCGTCACAGGGGGGAGCACTGAAGCTTTCTTT

v_call: TRBV7-3
j_call: TRBJ2-3
d_call: TRBD2
clone_size: many
cdr3_aa: CASSLRGGRTDTQYF
cdr3_nt: TGTGCCAGCAGCTTAAGGGGGGGTCGCACAGATACGCAGTATTTT

v_call: TRBV5-5
j_call: TRBJ1-5
d_call: .
clone_size: many
cdr3_aa: CASSPGGGPYQSNQPQHF
cdr3_nt: TGTGCCAGCAGCCCAGGAGGGGGACCATACCAAAGCAATCAGCCCCAGCATTTT

v_call: TRBV6-1
j_call: TRBJ1-4
d_call: TRBD1
clone_size: few
cdr3_aa: CASRQPGQGDEKLFF
cdr3_nt: TGTGCCAGCAGACAACCGGGACAGGGTGATGAAAAACTGTTTTTT

v_call: TRBV6-1
j_call: TRBJ2-7
d_call: TRBD1
clone_size: .
cdr3_aa: CASSTNDRAAYEQYF
cdr3_nt: TGTGCCAGCAGTACCAATGACAGGGCAGCCTACGAGCAGTACTTC

v_call: TRBV6-1
j_call: TRBJ1-5
d_call: .
clone_size: many
cdr3_aa: CASRFGVVSNQPQHF
cdr3_nt: TGTGCCAGCAGGTTCGGGGTCGTTAGCAATCAGCCCCAGCATTTT

v_call: TRBV30
j_call: TRBJ1-4
d_call: TRBD1
clone_size: many
cdr3_aa: CAWSAWTGPNEKLFF
cdr3_nt: TGTGCCTGGAGTGCATGGACAGGGCCTAATGAAAAACTGTTTTTT

v_call: TRBV2
j_call: TRBJ2-2
d_call: .
clone_size: .
cdr3_aa: CASSEDSTSLWRGELFF
cdr3_nt: TGTGCCAGCAGTGAAGATTCGACTAGTCTTTGGCGCGGGGAGCTGTTTTTT

v_call: TRBV28
j_call: TRBJ2-7
d_call: .
clone_size: many
cdr3_aa: CASSPGDSYEQYF
cdr3_nt: TGTGCCAGCAGTCCTGGGGACTCCTACGAGCAGTACTTC

v_call: TRBV5-4
j_call: TRBJ2-3
d_call: TRBD2
clone_size: few
cdr3_aa: CASSSGLAGNLEADTQYF
cdr3_nt: TGTGCCAGCAGCTCCGGACTAGCGGGAAACTTGGAGGCAGATACGCAGTATTTT

v_call: TRBV7-9
j_call: TRBJ2-7
d_call: .
clone_size: many
cdr3_aa: CASSLWGHEQYF
cdr3_nt: TGTGCCAGCAGCCTCTGGGGGCACGAGCAGTACTTC

v_call: TRBV11-2
j_call: TRBJ2-7
d_call: .
clone_size: many
cdr3_aa: CASTPSTGFYEQYF
cdr3_nt: TGTGCCAGCACCCCTTCGACAGGTTTCTACGAGCAGTACTTC

v_call: TRBV5-6
j_call: TRBJ2-3
d_call: .
clone_size: many
cdr3_aa: CASTRGLGTDTQYF
cdr3_nt: TGTGCCAGCACCCGGGGACTTGGCACAGATACGCAGTATTTT

v_call: TRBV6-1
j_call: TRBJ2-6
d_call: TRBD1
clone_size: few
cdr3_aa: CASSPTGGSGANVLTF
cdr3_nt: TGTGCCAGCAGCCCAACAGGGGGCTCTGGGGCCAACGTCCTGACTTTC

v_call: TRBV27
j_call: TRBJ1-1
d_call: TRBD1
clone_size: many
cdr3_aa: CASSRDRRFPEAFF
cdr3_nt: TGTGCCAGCAGTCGGGACAGGAGGTTCCCTGAAGCTTTCTTT

v_call: TRBV7-3
j_call: TRBJ2-1
d_call: .
clone_size: many
cdr3_aa: CASSLSGPYNEQFF
cdr3_nt: TGTGCCAGCAGCTTAAGTGGGCCCTACAATGAGCAGTTCTTC

v_call: TRBV10-3
j_call: TRBJ2-7
d_call: .
clone_size: many
cdr3_aa: CAISESRKPYEQYF
cdr3_nt: TGTGCCATCAGTGAGTCACGGAAACCCTACGAGCAGTACTTC

v_call: TRBV24-1
j_call: TRBJ2-6
d_call: TRBD2
clone_size: few
cdr3_aa: CATSDPLAGHSGANVLTF
cdr3_nt: TGTGCCACCAGTGACCCGCTAGCGGGCCACTCTGGGGCCAACGTCCTGACTTTC

v_call: TRBV3-1
j_call: TRBJ1-6
d_call: TRBD1
clone_size: .
cdr3_aa: CASSQTQGVWGSPLHF
cdr3_nt: TGTGCCAGCAGCCAGACCCAGGGGGTCTGGGGTTCACCCCTCCACTTT

v_call: TRBV27
j_call: TRBJ2-1
d_call: TRBD2
clone_size: many
cdr3_aa: CASSLSAGGFNEQFF
cdr3_nt: TGTGCCAGCAGTTTATCGGCGGGGGGGTTCAATGAGCAGTTCTTC